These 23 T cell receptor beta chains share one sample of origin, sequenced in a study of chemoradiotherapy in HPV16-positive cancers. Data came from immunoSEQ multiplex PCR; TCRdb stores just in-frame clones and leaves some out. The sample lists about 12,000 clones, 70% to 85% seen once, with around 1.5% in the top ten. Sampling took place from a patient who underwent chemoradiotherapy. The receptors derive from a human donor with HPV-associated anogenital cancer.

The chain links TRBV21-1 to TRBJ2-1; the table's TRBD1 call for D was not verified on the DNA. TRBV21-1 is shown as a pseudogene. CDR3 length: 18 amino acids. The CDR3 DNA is TGTGCCAGCAGCAAAGCAGGCTGGGCAGGGGAATCCTACAATGAGCAGTTCTTC. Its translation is CASSKAGWAGESYNEQFF.

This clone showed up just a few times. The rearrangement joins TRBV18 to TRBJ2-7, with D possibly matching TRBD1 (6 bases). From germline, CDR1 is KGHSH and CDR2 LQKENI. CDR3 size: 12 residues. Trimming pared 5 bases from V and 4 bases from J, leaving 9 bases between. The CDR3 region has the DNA TGTGCCAGCTCAATCGACAGGTACGAGCAGTACTTC. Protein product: CASSIDRYEQYF. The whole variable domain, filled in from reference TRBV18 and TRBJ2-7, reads NAGVMQNPRHLVRRRGQEARLRCSPMKGHSHVYWYRQLPEEGLKFMVYLQKENIIDESGMPKERFSAEFPKEGPSILRIQQVVRGDSAAYFCASSIDRYEQYFGPGTRLTVT.

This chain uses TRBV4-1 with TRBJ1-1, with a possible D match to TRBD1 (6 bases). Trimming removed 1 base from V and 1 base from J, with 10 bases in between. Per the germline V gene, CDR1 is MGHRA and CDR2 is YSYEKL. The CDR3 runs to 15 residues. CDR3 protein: CASSQVGGGNTEAFF. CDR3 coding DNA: TGCGCCAGCAGCCAAGTGGGAGGGGGGAACACTGAAGCTTTCTTT.

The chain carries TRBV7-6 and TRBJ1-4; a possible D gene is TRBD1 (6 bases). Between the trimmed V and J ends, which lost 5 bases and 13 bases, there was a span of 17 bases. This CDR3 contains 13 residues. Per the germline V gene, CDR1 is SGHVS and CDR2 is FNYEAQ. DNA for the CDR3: TGTGCCAGCAGCCAGGGGACGGCTTATAGACTGTTTTTT. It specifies CASSQGTAYRLFF.

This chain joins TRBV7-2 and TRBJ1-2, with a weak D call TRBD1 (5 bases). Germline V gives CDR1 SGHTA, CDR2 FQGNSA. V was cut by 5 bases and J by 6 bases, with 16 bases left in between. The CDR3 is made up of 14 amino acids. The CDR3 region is CASSPHTRGDGYTF. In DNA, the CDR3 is TGTGCCAGCAGCCCACATACCCGGGGGGATGGCTACACCTTC. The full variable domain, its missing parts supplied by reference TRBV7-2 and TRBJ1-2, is GAGVSQSPSNKVTEKGKDVELRCDPISGHTALYWYRQSLGQGLEFLIYFQGNSAPDKSGLPSDRFSAERTGGSVSTLTIQRTQQEDSAVYLCASSPHTRGDGYTFGSGTRLTVV.

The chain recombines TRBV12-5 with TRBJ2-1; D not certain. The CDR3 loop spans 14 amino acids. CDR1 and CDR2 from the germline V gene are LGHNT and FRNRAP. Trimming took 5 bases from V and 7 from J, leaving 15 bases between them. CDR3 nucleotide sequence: TGTGCTAGTGGTAAAATCCCCAGTACAAATGAGCAGTTCTTC. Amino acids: CASGKIPSTNEQFF.

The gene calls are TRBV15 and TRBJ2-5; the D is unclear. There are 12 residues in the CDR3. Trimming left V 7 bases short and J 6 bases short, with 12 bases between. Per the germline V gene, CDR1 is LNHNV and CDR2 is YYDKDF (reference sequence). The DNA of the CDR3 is TGTGCCACCACGAGTCCCTGGAAGACCCAGTACTTC. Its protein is CATTSPWKTQYF. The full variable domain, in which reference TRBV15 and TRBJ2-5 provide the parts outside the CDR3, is DAMVIQNPRYQVTQFGKPVTLSCSQTLNHNVMYWYQQKSSQAPKLLFHYYDKDFNNEADTPDNFQSRRPNTSFCFLDIRSPGLGDTAMYLCATTSPWKTQYFGPGTRLLVL.

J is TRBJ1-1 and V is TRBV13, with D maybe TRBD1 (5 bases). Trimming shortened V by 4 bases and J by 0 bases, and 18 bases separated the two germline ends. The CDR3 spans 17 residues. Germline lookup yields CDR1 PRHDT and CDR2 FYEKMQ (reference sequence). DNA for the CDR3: TGTGCCAGCAGCTGGAGGAAAACAGGATTCATGAACACTGAAGCTTTCTTT. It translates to CASSWRKTGFMNTEAFF.

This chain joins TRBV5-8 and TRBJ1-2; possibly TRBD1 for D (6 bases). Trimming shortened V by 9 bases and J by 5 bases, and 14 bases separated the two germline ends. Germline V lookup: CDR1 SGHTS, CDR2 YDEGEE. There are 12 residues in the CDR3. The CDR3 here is CATTGFRYGYTF. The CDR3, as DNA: TGTGCCACTACAGGGTTTCGTTATGGCTACACCTTC.

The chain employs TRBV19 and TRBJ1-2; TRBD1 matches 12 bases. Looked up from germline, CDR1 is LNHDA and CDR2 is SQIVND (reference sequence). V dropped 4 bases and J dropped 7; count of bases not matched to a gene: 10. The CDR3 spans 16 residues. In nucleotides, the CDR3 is TGTGCCAGTAGTACCCAATCCGGGACAGGGGGCACTGGCTACACCTTC. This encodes CASSTQSGTGGTGYTF.

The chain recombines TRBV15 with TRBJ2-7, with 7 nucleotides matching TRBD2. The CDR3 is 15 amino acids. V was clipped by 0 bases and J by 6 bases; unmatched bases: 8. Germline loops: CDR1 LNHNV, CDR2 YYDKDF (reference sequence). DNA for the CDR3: TGTGCCACCAGCAGAGATAGGGGAGGGTGGGGCGAGCAGTACTTC. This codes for CATSRDRGGWGEQYF.

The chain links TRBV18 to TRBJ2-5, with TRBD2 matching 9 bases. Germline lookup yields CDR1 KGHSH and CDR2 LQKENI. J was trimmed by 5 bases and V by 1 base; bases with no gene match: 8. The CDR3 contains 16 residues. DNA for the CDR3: TGTGCCAGCTCACCACTCCGAGCGGGGGGCATGGAGACCCAGTACTTC. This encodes CASSPLRAGGMETQYF.

In DNA, the CDR3 is TGTGCCAGCAGCTTGCGTGTGGATACGCAGTATTTT. Translated, it gives CASSLRVDTQYF. This sequence joins TRBV7-6 and TRBJ2-3; no definite D call. CDR1 and CDR2 (germline): SGHVS, FNYEAQ. Trimming removed 3 bases at V and 6 bases at J, with 7 bases between. The CDR3 has 12 amino acids.

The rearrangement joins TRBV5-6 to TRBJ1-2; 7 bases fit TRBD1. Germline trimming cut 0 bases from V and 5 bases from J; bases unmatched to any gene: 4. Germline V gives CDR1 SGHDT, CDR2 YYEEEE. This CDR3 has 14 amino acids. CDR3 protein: CASSLEGGRYGYTF. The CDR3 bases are TGTGCCAGCAGCTTGGAAGGGGGCAGGTATGGCTACACCTTC.

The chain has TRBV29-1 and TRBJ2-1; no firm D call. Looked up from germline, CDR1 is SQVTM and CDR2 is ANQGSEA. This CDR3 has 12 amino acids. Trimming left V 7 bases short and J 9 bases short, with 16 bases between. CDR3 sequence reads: CSAGPHSGEQFF. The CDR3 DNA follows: TGCAGCGCCGGACCTCATTCGGGTGAGCAGTTCTTC.

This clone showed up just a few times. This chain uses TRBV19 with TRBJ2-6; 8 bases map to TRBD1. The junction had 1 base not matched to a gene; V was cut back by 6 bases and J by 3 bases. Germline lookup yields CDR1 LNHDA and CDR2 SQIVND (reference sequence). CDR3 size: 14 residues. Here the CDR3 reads CASSGTGGANVLTF. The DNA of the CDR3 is TGTGCCAGTAGCGGGACAGGTGGGGCCAACGTCCTGACTTTC.

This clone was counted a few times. The CDR3 coding sequence is TGCGCCAGCAGCCAAGATACAGCCGGGGAGCTGTTTTTT. It encodes CASSQDTAGELFF. The chain is built from TRBV4-3 and TRBJ2-2; D is unclear. V was clipped by 0 bases and J by 6 bases, with 5 bases between them. In germline, CDR1 is LGHNA, CDR2 YSLEER. CDR3 length: 13 residues.

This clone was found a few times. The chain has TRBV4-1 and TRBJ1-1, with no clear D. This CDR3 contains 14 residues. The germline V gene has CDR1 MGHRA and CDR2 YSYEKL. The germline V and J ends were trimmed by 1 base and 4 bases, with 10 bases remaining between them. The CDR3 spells CASSQAGEGTEAFF. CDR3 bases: TGCGCCAGCAGCCAAGCTGGGGAAGGCACTGAAGCTTTCTTT.

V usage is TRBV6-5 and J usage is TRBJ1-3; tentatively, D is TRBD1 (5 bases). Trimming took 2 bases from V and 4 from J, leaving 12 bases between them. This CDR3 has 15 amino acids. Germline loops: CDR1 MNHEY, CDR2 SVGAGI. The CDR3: CASSYRGAGGNTIYF. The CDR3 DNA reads TGTGCCAGCAGTTACAGGGGCGCCGGAGGAAACACCATATATTTT.

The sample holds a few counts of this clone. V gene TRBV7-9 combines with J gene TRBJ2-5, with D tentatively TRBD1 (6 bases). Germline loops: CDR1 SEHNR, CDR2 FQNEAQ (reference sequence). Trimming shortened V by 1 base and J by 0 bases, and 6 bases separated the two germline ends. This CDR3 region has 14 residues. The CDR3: CASSLDRDQETQYF. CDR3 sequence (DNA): TGTGCCAGCAGCTTAGACAGGGACCAAGAGACCCAGTACTTC.

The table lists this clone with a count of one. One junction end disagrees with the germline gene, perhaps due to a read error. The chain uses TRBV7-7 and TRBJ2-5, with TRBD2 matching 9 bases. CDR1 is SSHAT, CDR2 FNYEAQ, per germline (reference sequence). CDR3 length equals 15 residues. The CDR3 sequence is CASSPRGGRQETQYF. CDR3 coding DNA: TGTGCTAGCAGCCCGCGGGGGGGCCGGCAGGAGACCCAGTACTTC.

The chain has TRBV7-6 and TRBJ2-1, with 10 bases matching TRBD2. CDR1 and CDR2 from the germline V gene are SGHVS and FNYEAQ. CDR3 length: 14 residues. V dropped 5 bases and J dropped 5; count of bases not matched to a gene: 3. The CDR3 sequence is CASSRSGGDNEQFF. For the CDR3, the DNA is TGTGCCAGCAGCCGCAGCGGGGGGGACAATGAGCAGTTCTTC.

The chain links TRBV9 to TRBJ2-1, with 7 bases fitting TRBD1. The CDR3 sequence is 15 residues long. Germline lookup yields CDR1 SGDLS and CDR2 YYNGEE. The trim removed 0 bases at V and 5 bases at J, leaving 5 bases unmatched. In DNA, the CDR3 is TGTGCCAGCAGCGTAGCTCCAGGGGGTCACAATGAGCAGTTCTTC. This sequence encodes CASSVAPGGHNEQFF.